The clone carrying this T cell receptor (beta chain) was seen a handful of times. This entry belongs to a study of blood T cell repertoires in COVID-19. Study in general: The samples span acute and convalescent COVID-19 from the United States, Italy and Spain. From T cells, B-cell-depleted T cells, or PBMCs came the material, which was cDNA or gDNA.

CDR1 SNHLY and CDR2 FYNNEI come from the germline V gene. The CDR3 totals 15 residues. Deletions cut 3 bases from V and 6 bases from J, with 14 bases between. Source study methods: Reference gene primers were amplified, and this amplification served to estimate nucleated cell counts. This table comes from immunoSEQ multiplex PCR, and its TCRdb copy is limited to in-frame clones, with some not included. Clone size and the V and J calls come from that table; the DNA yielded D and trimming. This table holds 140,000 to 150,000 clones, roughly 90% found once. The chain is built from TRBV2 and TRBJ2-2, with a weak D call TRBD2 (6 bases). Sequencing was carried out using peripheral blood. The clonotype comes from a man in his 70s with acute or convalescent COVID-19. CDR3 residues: CASSENGLAPGELFF. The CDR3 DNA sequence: TGTGCCAGCAGTGAGAATGGGCTAGCGCCCGGGGAGCTGTTTTTT.